The 21 T cell receptor beta chains given below trace back to one sample, sequenced in a study of blood T cell repertoires in COVID-19. TCRdb's table, derived via immunoSEQ multiplex PCR, lists solely in-frame clones and lacks some. The sample has more than 150,000 clones, roughly 87% seen once. Source material: PBMCs or T cells enriched from blood (not recorded which). The receptors shown here come from a woman aged 45-59 years who had recovered from COVID-19.

The chain is built from TRBV28 and TRBJ1-2, with 8 positions matching TRBD1. The CDR3 extends over 14 amino acids. Germline V gives CDR1 MDHEN, CDR2 SYDVKM. The junction had 9 bases not matched to a gene; V was cut back by 5 bases and J by 7 bases. CDR3: CASSPGGARVGYTF. Written as DNA, the CDR3 is TGTGCCAGCAGTCCAGGGGGCGCTAGGGTTGGCTACACCTTC.

The chain links TRBV7-9 to TRBJ2-3; weak D call: TRBD1 (6 bases). Trimming took off 2 bases at V and 0 bases at J, with 6 bases between the two ends. Germline lookup yields CDR1 SEHNR and CDR2 FQNEAQ (reference sequence). The CDR3 runs 14 residues. The CDR3: CASSLQGSTDTQYF. The CDR3 coding sequence is TGTGCCAGCAGCTTACAGGGGAGCACAGATACGCAGTATTTT.

The chain links TRBV11-2 to TRBJ2-1; D perhaps matches TRBD2 (7 bases). The CDR3 is 16 amino acids. The germline gives CDR1 SGHAT, CDR2 FQNNGV. Trimming shortened V by 6 bases and J by 3 bases, and 18 bases separated the two germline ends. CDR3 sequence (DNA): TGTGCCAGCAGGCTTCAGGGGAGGGGGGACTACAATGAGCAGTTCTTC. Translated, it gives CASRLQGRGDYNEQFF.

V gene TRBV24-1 combines with J gene TRBJ2-1; 10 nucleotides match TRBD1. V lost 0 bases to trimming and J lost 2 bases; unmatched junction nucleotides: 3. The CDR3 loop spans 17 amino acids. Per germline, CDR1 KGHDR and CDR2 SFDVKD. The CDR3 DNA reads TGTGCCACCAGTGATTTGCAGGGGACAGGGGCCTACAATGAGCAGTTCTTC. It translates to CATSDLQGTGAYNEQFF.

V usage is TRBV5-1 and J usage is TRBJ2-7, with TRBD2 matching 10 bases. Trimming at V came to 0 bases and at J to 2 bases, leaving 14 bases not matched to a gene. In germline, CDR1 is SGHRS, CDR2 YFSETQ. CDR3 length equals 19 residues. CDR3 in DNA: TGCGCCAGCAGCTTGGCCCAGACTAGCGGGTCCCTTGGAGCCTACGAGCAGTACTTC. Translation gives CASSLAQTSGSLGAYEQYF.

This chain links TRBV28 with TRBJ2-1; 16 bases map to TRBD2. The CDR3 is 21 residues long. CDR1 MDHEN and CDR2 SYDVKM come from the germline V gene. Unmatched junction bases numbered 18, after V lost 5 bases and J lost 5 bases. CDR3 in amino acids: CASSPTPGTSGRVPQNNEQFF. The CDR3 bases are TGTGCCAGCAGTCCAACTCCCGGGACTAGCGGGAGGGTCCCACAAAACAATGAGCAGTTCTTC.

The V and J genes are TRBV7-2 and TRBJ1-5; the D is unclear. The CDR3 spans 16 residues. V lost 4 bases and J lost 0, with 13 bases in between. The germline V gene has CDR1 SGHTA and CDR2 FQGNSA. The CDR3 DNA follows: TGTGCCAGCAGCTATTCCACGGTATATAGCAATCAGCCCCAGCATTTT. Protein: CASSYSTVYSNQPQHF.

V usage is TRBV29-1 and J usage is TRBJ2-1; 14 positions agree with TRBD2. J was trimmed by 0 bases and V by 7 bases; bases with no gene match: 5. This CDR3 spans 16 amino acids. Per the germline V gene, CDR1 is SQVTM and CDR2 is ANQGSEA. In DNA, the CDR3 is TGCAGCGCCCGGACTAGCGGGAGGCACTCCTACAATGAGCAGTTCTTC. Its translation: CSARTSGRHSYNEQFF.

V gene TRBV11-3 combines with J gene TRBJ2-7; D is unclear. The CDR3 runs to 15 residues. Trimming removed 1 base at V and 2 bases at J, with 12 bases between. Germline loops: CDR1 SGHNT, CDR2 YENEEA. CDR3 sequence: CASSLGRGRTYEQYF. The CDR3 coding sequence is TGTGCCAGCAGCTTAGGTCGTGGCAGAACCTACGAGCAGTACTTC.

This clone was seen a handful of times. The V call is TRBV5-1, the J call TRBJ1-6; D may be TRBD1 (6 bases). CDR1 and CDR2 (germline): SGHRS, YFSETQ. This CDR3 spans 13 amino acids. V was clipped by 4 bases and J by 10 bases, with 12 bases between them. The CDR3 nucleotides read TGCGCCAGCAGCATGAACAGGGACTCACCCCTCCACTTT. Its translation: CASSMNRDSPLHF.

The V and J genes are TRBV4-1 and TRBJ1-6; D uncertain. V was trimmed by 4 bases and J by 9 bases, leaving 7 bases between them. The CDR3 sequence is 12 residues long. The germline gives CDR1 MGHRA, CDR2 YSYEKL. The CDR3, as DNA: TGCGCCAGCAGCCGGACTGCTTCACCCCTCCACTTT. Protein: CASSRTASPLHF.

The rearrangement uses TRBV15 and TRBJ1-5, with a weak D call TRBD1 (5 bases). Trimming removed 1 base at V and 4 bases at J, with 8 bases between. Germline-derived CDR1 and CDR2 are LNHNV and YYDKDF (reference sequence). The length of the CDR3 is 14 residues. The CDR3: CATSRGGENQPQHF. CDR3 bases: TGTGCCACCAGCAGAGGGGGGGAAAATCAGCCCCAGCATTTT. Full variable domain (remainder filled in from reference TRBV15 and TRBJ1-5): DAMVIQNPRYQVTQFGKPVTLSCSQTLNHNVMYWYQQKSSQAPKLLFHYYDKDFNNEADTPDNFQSRRPNTSFCFLDIRSPGLGDTAMYLCATSRGGENQPQHFGDGTRLSIL.

The rearrangement uses TRBV6-6 and TRBJ1-6; 10 bases match TRBD1. Germline CDR1 is MNHNY and CDR2 is SVGAGI (reference sequence). The V gene end was trimmed by 6 bases and the J gene end by 10 bases; junction bases not matched to a gene: 9. This CDR3 has 15 residues. The CDR3 region is CASRDRGTGRSPLHF. In DNA, the CDR3 is TGTGCCAGCAGGGACAGGGGGACCGGGAGGTCACCCCTCCACTTT.

The CDR3 DNA follows: TGTGCCAGCAGTTCCGGGTTTCCGAACACCGGGGAGCTGTTTTTT. It specifies CASSSGFPNTGELFF. V is TRBV28 and J is TRBJ2-2; no clear D gene. V lost 4 bases to trimming and J lost 0 bases, with 9 bases between them. The CDR3 covers 15 residues. From germline, CDR1 is MDHEN and CDR2 SYDVKM.

J is TRBJ1-4 and V is TRBV6-8; TRBD1 agrees at 9 bases. The CDR3 extends over 16 amino acids. The trim removed 2 bases at V and 5 bases at J, leaving 6 bases unmatched. Germline V CDR1 and CDR2: MNHGY, SAAAGT. In DNA form, the CDR3 reads TGTGCCAGCAGTTACCTAACCGGACAGGGGAATGAAAAACTGTTTTTT. As protein: CASSYLTGQGNEKLFF.

The chain has TRBV4-1 and TRBJ1-2, with no clear D. This CDR3 region has 12 residues. The germline gives CDR1 MGHRA, CDR2 YSYEKL. The V end was cut by 4 bases, the J end by 6 bases, with 9 bases between. The CDR3 DNA reads TGCGCCAGCAGCCCGTACAGTGATGGCTACACCTTC. Protein product: CASSPYSDGYTF.

The V call is TRBV2, the J call TRBJ2-7; perhaps TRBD2 as D (6 bases). V shed 7 bases and J shed 3 bases, with 10 bases lying between them. Germline-derived CDR1 and CDR2 are SNHLY and FYNNEI. The CDR3 extends over 12 amino acids. The CDR3 sequence: CASNSGFYEQYF. As DNA, the CDR3 is TGTGCCAGCAACAGCGGGTTCTACGAGCAGTACTTC.

The chain uses TRBV19 and TRBJ1-5; D gene ambiguous. The CDR3 spans 14 residues. V gave up 4 bases and J gave up 6 bases, with 13 bases separating them. Germline-derived CDR1 and CDR2 are LNHDA and SQIVND (reference sequence). CDR3 in amino acids: CASSNPGMVQPQHF. The CDR3 DNA follows: TGTGCCAGTAGTAACCCAGGTATGGTTCAGCCCCAGCATTTT.

The J gene is TRBJ1-6, the V gene TRBV7-5. TRBV7-5 is an annotated pseudogene. The CDR3 totals 16 residues. CDR3 protein: CARSLAGGPVNSPLHF. The DNA for the CDR3 is TGTGCCAGAAGCTTAGCGGGGGGTCCCGTTAATTCACCCCTCCACTTT.

V gene TRBV6-5 combines with J gene TRBJ2-7; TRBD2 might be the D (6 bases). The germline V gene has CDR1 MNHEY and CDR2 SVGAGI. V lost 2 bases and J lost 2, with 7 bases in between. The CDR3 is 13 amino acids. CDR3 sequence (DNA): TGTGCCAGCAGTTACACGGGAGCCTACGAGCAGTACTTC. Its translation is CASSYTGAYEQYF.

This clone was seen once. This chain uses TRBV9 with TRBJ2-1, with 10 bases aligning to TRBD2. CDR3 length equals 19 residues. Germline V gene data show CDR1 as SGDLS and CDR2 as YYNGEE. The V and J ends lost 0 bases and 2 bases, in that order; junction bases with no gene match: 11. The CDR3 spells CASSVAQGTSEGTYNEQFF. CDR3 nucleotide sequence: TGTGCCAGCAGCGTAGCCCAAGGGACTAGCGAAGGAACCTACAATGAGCAGTTCTTC.